These 15 T cell receptor beta chains share one sample of origin, sequenced in a study of T cells in Graves' hyperthyroidism and ophthalmopathy. What was amplified from RNA transcripts were TCR beta CDR3 regions. In the first-round RT-PCR of the TCR CDR3, the HTBI primer set was used. TCRdb redid the calling of the multiplex PCR reads with MiXCR, one entry per CDR3 protein. The sample yields approximately 510,000 distinct CDR3 sequences, 20% to 25% seen once. Sequenced sample: blood. The receptors were sampled from a man between 18 and 35 years old with Graves' hyperthyroidism.

The table lists this clonotype with many counts. This chain joins TRBV4-1 and TRBJ1-5, with 7 bases lining up with TRBD1. The V gene's germline CDR1 is MGHRA and CDR2 YSYEKL. This CDR3 contains 14 residues. V gave up 3 bases and J gave up 7 bases; unmatched junction bases: 6. The CDR3 here is CASSQDRLIQPQHF. The CDR3 nucleotides read TGCGCCAGCAGCCAGGACAGGTTAATCCAGCCCCAGCATTTT.

The chain is built from TRBV5-4 and TRBJ2-5; 11 nucleotides line up with TRBD1. The V gene's germline CDR1 is SGHNT and CDR2 YYREEE (reference sequence). The CDR3 covers 16 residues. Trimming took 4 bases from V and 7 from J; bases not matched to a gene: 12. Here the CDR3 DNA reads TGTGCCAGCAGCCTGGCCGGGACAGGGGGAAAGAGGACCCAGTACTTC. It codes for CASSLAGTGGKRTQYF. Variable domain in full (rest from reference TRBV5-4 and TRBJ2-5): ETGVTQSPTHLIKTRGQQVTLRCSSQSGHNTVSWYQQALGQGPQFIFQYYREEENGRGNFPPRFSGLQFPNYSSELNVNALELDDSALYLCASSLAGTGGKRTQYFGPGTRLLVL.

This clonotype was observed at least ten times. The chain couples TRBV29-1 to TRBJ1-1; no definite D call. Germline CDR1 SQVTM, CDR2 ANQGSEA. The CDR3 contains 15 residues. Trimming shortened V by 0 bases and J by 0 bases, and 11 bases separated the two germline ends. CDR3 bases: TGCAGCGTTGAAGAGACGAACAGCTTGAACACTGAAGCTTTCTTT. Its protein product is CSVEETNSLNTEAFF.

This clonotype has at least ten counts. The V gene is TRBV28, the J gene TRBJ1-5; TRBD1 aligns across 7 bases. The CDR3 contains 16 residues. From germline, CDR1 is MDHEN and CDR2 SYDVKM. The junction had 12 bases not matched to a gene; V was cut back by 4 bases and J by 6 bases. DNA for the CDR3: TGTGCCAGCAGTTCCCCCAGCGGAGGGGGCGGTCAGCCCCAGCATTTT. This encodes CASSSPSGGGGQPQHF.

This clonotype was seen many times. The V gene is TRBV28, the J gene TRBJ1-5; D unresolved. Germline CDR1 reads MDHEN; CDR2 reads SYDVKM. V was clipped by 2 bases and J by 0 bases, with 11 bases between them. CDR3 length: 16 amino acids. CDR3 in DNA: TGTGCCAGCAGTTTAAGCCCGACCTATAGCAATCAGCCCCAGCATTTT. It codes for CASSLSPTYSNQPQHF. Full variable domain (remainder filled in from reference TRBV28 and TRBJ1-5): DVKVTQSSRYLVKRTGEKVFLECVQDMDHENMFWYRQDPGLGLRLIYFSYDVKMKEKGDIPEGYSVSREKKERFSLILESASTNQTSMYLCASSLSPTYSNQPQHFGDGTRLSIL.

This clonotype was picked up many times. The CDR3 reads CASSPRDTDNYGYTF. As DNA, the CDR3 is TGTGCCAGCAGCCCCCGCGACACCGATAACTATGGCTACACCTTC. This rearrangement joins TRBV7-9 to TRBJ1-2; D remains ambiguous. Per the germline V gene, CDR1 is SEHNR and CDR2 is FQNEAQ (reference sequence). V gave up 5 bases and J gave up 1 base, with 14 bases separating them. The CDR3 runs to 15 residues.

Ten or more counts support this clonotype. The chain carries TRBV18 and TRBJ2-5, with D uncertain. This CDR3 has 11 residues. V was trimmed by 8 bases and J by 5 bases, leaving 9 bases between them. CDR1 KGHSH and CDR2 LQKENI come from the germline V gene. The CDR3 reads CASSPAETQYF. Written as DNA, the CDR3 is TGTGCCAGCAGCCCGGCGGAGACCCAGTACTTC.

The CDR3 here is CASSPLRSGVRYNSPLHF. The DNA for the CDR3 is TGTGCCAGCAGTCCCCTCAGGAGCGGCGTCAGATATAATTCACCCCTCCACTTT. The genes are TRBV28 and TRBJ1-6; D unclear. The CDR3 spans 18 residues. Germline V CDR1 and CDR2: MDHEN, SYDVKM. V lost 5 bases and J 4 bases, leaving 21 bases between the germline ends.

This clonotype was found many times. The J gene is TRBJ2-7, the V gene TRBV29-1; perhaps TRBD2 as D (6 bases). This CDR3 has 15 amino acids. V lost 1 base to trimming and J lost 2 bases, with 15 bases between them. Per germline, CDR1 SQVTM and CDR2 ANQGSEA. In DNA, the CDR3 is TGCAGCGTTGAAGGTGGGACTCAGTCCCCCTACGAGCAGTACTTC. It encodes CSVEGGTQSPYEQYF.

This clonotype turned up a few times. The rearrangement joins TRBV19 to TRBJ2-2; possible D gene TRBD2, 6 bases. This CDR3 comprises 13 residues. V was pared by 6 bases and J by 6 bases, with 11 bases between. Germline CDR1 reads LNHDA; CDR2 reads SQIVND (reference sequence). CDR3 in amino acids: CASSLASPGELFF. CDR3 in DNA: TGTGCCAGTAGCCTAGCGAGTCCCGGGGAGCTGTTTTTT.

This clonotype was recorded at least ten times. The CDR3 sequence: CATSRDSRKDQPQHF. CDR3 nucleotides: TGTGCCACCAGCAGAGATTCCAGGAAGGATCAGCCCCAGCATTTT. The chain combines TRBV15 with TRBJ1-5; D ambiguous. CDR3 length equals 15 residues. Trimming cost V 0 bases and J 5 bases, with 11 bases left between them. CDR1 and CDR2 from the germline V gene are LNHNV and YYDKDF (reference sequence).

This clonotype showed up many times. This sequence joins TRBV7-2 and TRBJ2-5, with TRBD2 matching over 10 bases. Germline CDR1 SGHTA, CDR2 FQGNSA. This CDR3 contains 17 residues. V lost 1 base, J lost 4 bases, and 9 bases stayed unmatched. The CDR3 nucleotides read TGTGCCAGCAGCTTAGGGCTAGCGGGGGTCGGGGTAGAGACCCAGTACTTC. Amino acid sequence: CASSLGLAGVGVETQYF.

This clonotype has ten or more counts. This chain joins TRBV12-5 and TRBJ1-2; perhaps TRBD1 as D (6 bases). The CDR3 totals 16 residues. Trimming took off 9 bases at V and 3 bases at J, with 23 bases between the two ends. Germline lookup yields CDR1 LGHNT and CDR2 FRNRAP. The CDR3 spells CASALIIDRSDYGYTF. CDR3 in DNA: TGTGCTAGCGCTTTAATCATTGACAGGAGCGACTATGGCTACACCTTC.

This clonotype was counted ten times or more. CDR3 loop: CASSEAQGQSAEAFF. CDR3 nucleotides: TGTGCCAGCAGTGAAGCTCAGGGGCAGAGCGCTGAAGCTTTCTTT. This sequence joins TRBV2 and TRBJ1-1, with D maybe TRBD1 (6 bases). The CDR3 length is 15 residues. CDR1 and CDR2 (germline): SNHLY, FYNNEI. The ends were cut back, 0 bases at V and 6 bases at J, with 14 bases in the middle.

This clonotype was found a few times. A single base separates this from a much larger clone, so it may be a read error. The CDR3 DNA reads as TGTGCCAGCAGACGTACCTCGAGGCCTGGAAACACCATATGTTTT. Residues: CASRRTSRPGNTICF. The chain carries TRBV6-1 and TRBJ1-3; D gene uncertain. CDR1 and CDR2 (germline): MNHNS, SASEGT. The length of the CDR3 is 15 residues.